The 2 T cell receptor beta chains below all came from one sample that was sequenced in a study of early stage breast cancer tumors. Produced via immunoSEQ multiplex PCR; TCRdb's table is partial and in-frame only. The sample carries just over 70,000 clones, under 85% recorded once. The specimen was blood. The receptors stem from a person in their sixties or seventies with breast cancer.

J is TRBJ1-6 and V is TRBV11-2, with D perhaps matching TRBD1 (5 bases). This CDR3 region has 16 residues. Germline-derived CDR1 and CDR2 are SGHAT and FQNNGV. V was clipped by 1 base and J by 6 bases, with 13 bases between them. The CDR3 nucleotides read TGTGCCAGCAGCTTAGTATTAGGCGACAGTAATTCACCCCTCCACTTT. This gives the protein CASSLVLGDSNSPLHF.

The chain carries TRBV7-9 and TRBJ1-6; 7 nucleotides line up with TRBD1. This CDR3 is built from 15 residues. J lost 8 bases, V lost 1 base, and 5 bases had no gene match. Germline CDR1 is SEHNR and CDR2 is FQNEAQ (reference sequence). CDR3 protein: CASSLGDSAYSPLHF. CDR3 DNA sequence: TGTGCCAGCAGCTTAGGGGACAGCGCCTATTCACCCCTCCACTTT.